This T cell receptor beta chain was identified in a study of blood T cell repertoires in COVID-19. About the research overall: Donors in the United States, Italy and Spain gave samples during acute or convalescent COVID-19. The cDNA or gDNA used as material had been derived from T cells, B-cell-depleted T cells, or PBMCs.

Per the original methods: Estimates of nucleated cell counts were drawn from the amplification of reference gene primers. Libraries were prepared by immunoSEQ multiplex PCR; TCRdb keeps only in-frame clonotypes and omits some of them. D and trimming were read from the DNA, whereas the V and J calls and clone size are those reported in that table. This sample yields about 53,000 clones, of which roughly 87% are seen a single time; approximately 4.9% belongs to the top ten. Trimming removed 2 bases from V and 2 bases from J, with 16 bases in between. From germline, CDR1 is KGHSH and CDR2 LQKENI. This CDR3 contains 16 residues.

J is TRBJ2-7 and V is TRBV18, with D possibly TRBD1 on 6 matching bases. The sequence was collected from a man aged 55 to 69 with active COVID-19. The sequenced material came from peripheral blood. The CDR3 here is CASSPVYRDPPYEQYF. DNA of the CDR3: TGTGCCAGCTCACCAGTTTACAGGGACCCCCCCTACGAGCAGTACTTC. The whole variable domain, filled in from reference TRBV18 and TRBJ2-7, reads NAGVMQNPRHLVRRRGQEARLRCSPMKGHSHVYWYRQLPEEGLKFMVYLQKENIIDESGMPKERFSAEFPKEGPSILRIQQVVRGDSAAYFCASSPVYRDPPYEQYFGPGTRLTVT.